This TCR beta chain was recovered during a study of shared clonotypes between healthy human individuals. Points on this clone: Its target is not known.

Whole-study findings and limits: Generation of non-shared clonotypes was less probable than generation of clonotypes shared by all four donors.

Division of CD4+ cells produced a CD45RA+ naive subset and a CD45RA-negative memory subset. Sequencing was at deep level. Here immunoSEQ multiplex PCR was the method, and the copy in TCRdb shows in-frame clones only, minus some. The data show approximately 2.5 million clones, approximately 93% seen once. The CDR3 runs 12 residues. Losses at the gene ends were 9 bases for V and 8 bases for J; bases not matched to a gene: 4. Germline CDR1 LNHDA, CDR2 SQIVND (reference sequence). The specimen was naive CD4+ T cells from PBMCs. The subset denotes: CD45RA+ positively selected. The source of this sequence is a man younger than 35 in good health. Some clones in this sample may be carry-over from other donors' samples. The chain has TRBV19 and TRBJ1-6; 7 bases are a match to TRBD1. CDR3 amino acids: CASGTDYSPLHF. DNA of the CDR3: TGTGCCAGCGGGACAGATTATTCACCCCTCCACTTT. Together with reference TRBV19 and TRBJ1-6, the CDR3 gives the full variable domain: DGGITQSPKYLFRKEGQNVTLSCEQNLNHDAMYWYRQDPGQGLRLIYYSQIVNDFQKGDIAEGYSVSREKKESFPLTVTSAQKNPTAFYLCASGTDYSPLHFGNGTRLTVT.